This T cell receptor (beta chain) was recovered during a study of regulatory T cells in long-lasting Graves disease (dated by TCRdb to 2020 to 2022). Looking at the study overall: To count as having persistent Graves' disease, a patient had to have received antithyroid drug treatment for over 5 years with TSH receptor autoantibodies remaining persistently positive. Peripheral blood TCR sequencing and RNA sequencing compared persistent Graves' disease patients with newly diagnosed Graves' disease patients. The study was conducted in China and was registered as a clinical trial. A total of roughly 33 samples were covered by TCR sequencing, comprising roughly 13 persistent and approximately 20 newly diagnosed Graves' disease patients. On average, persistent Graves' disease patients in the clinical cohort had been on antithyroid drugs for around ten years. Results the study describes overall, beyond this receptor: Preferential use of TRBV28, TRBJ1-2 and TRBJ2-5 was observed in persistent disease, whereas TRBV20-1 and TRBJ2-1 were favored in newly diagnosed disease. Only peripheral blood was studied, because thyroid tissue, the primary lesion, was inaccessible. Persistent Graves' disease patients showed lower TCR Shannon entropy and fewer highly expanded clones than newly diagnosed patients, suggesting clonal expansion. As a limitation, the authors acknowledged that the small sample size may reduce accuracy. Patients with persistent disease shared more public clonotypes (around 2,500) than newly diagnosed patients did (about 1,000). Sequencing and analysis were limited to the TCR beta chain.

The receptor library was made with multiplex PCR. Sequencing took place on an Illumina HiSeq 4000. To build TCR beta libraries, CDR3 regions were amplified by Arm-PCR using iRepertoire HTBI primers. PCR products were gel purified before sequencing. On the study's bioinformatics: A total of 62 TRBV and about 13 TRBJ segments were identified across samples and were used for gene usage analysis of CDR3 amino acid clonotypes. COPE and FqMerger were used to merge filtered high-quality paired reads into contigs. BLAST was used to align contigs to IMGT TRBV, TRBD and TRBJ reference genes, and CDR3 was defined according to IMGT. Any clonotype with a frequency above 0.1% was counted as a highly expanded clone. Repertoire diversity was measured by Shannon entropy, and V-J evenness by the Gini coefficient. Clonotypes shared by more than one individual were considered public. TCRdb reprocessed the public reads (quality trimming at Q25 with fastp, clone calling with MiXCR) and kept in-frame beta chains. Under each unique CDR3 protein, matching rows form one entry showing the most common genes and DNA. The V and J calls come from TCRdb's annotation, not from the publication. This sample gives around 500,000 distinct CDR3 sequences in total; 20% of them show up just once. About 7.8% of the sample is held by the ten biggest clonotypes.

The germline V gene yields MDHEN for CDR1 and SYDVKM for CDR2. V gives up 8 bases and J gives up 3 bases, and the segment between their germline ends measures 11 bases. Spanning cysteine to phenylalanine, the CDR3 consists of 12 amino acids. Of all the DNA, just the CDR3 is kept, 36 bases in frame from base 1. Comments on this clonotype: Which antigen it targets is not known. Qualities for individual bases were not recorded, and no much larger clone is one base off.

Taken with the paper, the label for time point translates to: persistent/refractory GD, antithyroid drugs over 5 years with positive TRAb. For both TCR sequencing and RNA sequencing, RNA was extracted from PBMCs using TRIzol. Graves' disease was diagnosed according to American Thyroid Association guidelines. Recruitment of patients was carried out at an endocrinology department in Xi'an, China. From each patient, 8 to 10 milliliters of peripheral blood was collected into an EDTA anticoagulant tube. Ficoll Paque Plus density gradient separation was used to isolate PBMCs, and no further T cell sorting was done. An Agilent 2100 Bioanalyzer and agarose gel were used to check RNA quality, while a NanoDrop 2000 measured RNA concentration.

This clonotype was obtained from a female donor with Graves disease. The chain is encoded by TRBV28 joined to TRBJ2-7; the D gene is perhaps TRBD1, from 6 matching bases. The sequencing here drew on peripheral blood mononuclear cells (PBMCs), taken when the disease was refractory, from a patient treated with antithyroid drugs. The CDR3 region reads CASGEQGYEQYF. The sequenced DNA is TGTGCCAGCGGAGAACAGGGCTACGAGCAGTACTTC.